The 5 T cell receptor beta chains given below trace back to one sample, sequenced in a study of identical twins. TCRdb analysed the 5' RACE reads with MiXCR anew, one entry per CDR3 protein. Among about 570,000 distinct CDR3 sequences listed, roughly 9.9% were seen once. These data are also associated with another study on yellow fever vaccine responses in identical twins.

The sample comprised PBMCs. These receptors were obtained from a woman between 18 and 30 years old in good health.

V is TRBV27 and J is TRBJ2-7; either TRBD1 or TRBD2 may fit D (6 bases each). The CDR3 runs to 15 residues. Trimming removed 6 bases at V and 1 base at J, with 16 bases between. Germline V CDR1 and CDR2: MNHEY, SMNVEV (reference sequence). The CDR3 DNA sequence: TGTGCCAGCAGCAATGGGGGGACATGGTCCTACGAGCAGTACTTC. Protein sequence: CASSNGGTWSYEQYF.

This clonotype was observed a handful of times. J is TRBJ2-7 and V is TRBV24-1; 9 bases align to TRBD1. The germline CDR1 and CDR2 sequences are KGHDR and SFDVKD. Unmatched junction bases numbered 6, after V lost 2 bases and J lost 5 bases. This CDR3 spans 15 amino acids. The CDR3 sequence: CATSDYPTGGDEQYF. CDR3 in DNA: TGTGCCACCAGTGATTATCCGACAGGGGGGGACGAGCAGTACTTC.

The J gene is TRBJ2-2, the V gene TRBV6-2 or TRBV6-3; tentatively, D is TRBD2 (6 bases). Trimming removed 1 base at V and 3 bases at J, with 9 bases between. Germline CDR1 is MNHEY and CDR2 is SVGEGT. The CDR3 runs to 15 residues. DNA of the CDR3: TGTGCCAGCAGTTACTTGGGACTTGACACCGGGGAGCTGTTTTTT. It codes for CASSYLGLDTGELFF.

This sequence joins TRBV27 and TRBJ2-7; 14 bases align to TRBD2. The CDR3 sequence is 16 residues long. V lost 4 bases to trimming and J lost 8 bases; unmatched junction nucleotides: 10. CDR1 and CDR2 (germline): MNHEY, SMNVEV (reference sequence). DNA for the CDR3: TGTGCCAGCAGTTATAGACTAGCGGGGGGGCTTAACAAGCAGTACTTC. The encoded protein is CASSYRLAGGLNKQYF.

This clonotype appeared a few times. This chain links TRBV29-1 with TRBJ1-2; perhaps TRBD1 as D (6 bases). Trimming took off 6 bases at V and 2 bases at J, with 10 bases between the two ends. Germline-derived CDR1 and CDR2 are SQVTM and ANQGSEA. The CDR3 is made up of 12 amino acids. In DNA, the CDR3 is TGCAGCGTGGTTGGGGGCAACTATGGCTACACCTTC. Protein sequence: CSVVGGNYGYTF.